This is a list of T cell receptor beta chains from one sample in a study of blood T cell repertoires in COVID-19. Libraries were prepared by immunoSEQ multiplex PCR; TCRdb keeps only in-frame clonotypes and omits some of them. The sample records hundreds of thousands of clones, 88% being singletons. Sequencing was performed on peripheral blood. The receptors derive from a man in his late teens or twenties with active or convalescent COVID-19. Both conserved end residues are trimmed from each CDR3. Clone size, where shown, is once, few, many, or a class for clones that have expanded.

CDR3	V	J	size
ASSRSGSYNSPLH	TRBV18	TRBJ1-6	NA
ASSYRGNSPLH	TRBV12-3/TRBV12-4	TRBJ1-6	NA
ASSLEEGDTQY	TRBV11-2	TRBJ2-3	once
AISRQGAPYEQY	TRBV10-3	TRBJ2-7	NA
ASSEAWLNTIY	TRBV6-1	TRBJ1-3	NA
ASSQVGAGGLEQF	TRBV4-1	TRBJ2-1	NA
ASSQDLAGTYNEQF	TRBV3-1/TRBV3-2	TRBJ2-1	NA
ASSSEILRGGGGFSTDTQY	TRBV28	TRBJ2-3	once
ASSLTGGVHEQY	TRBV6-5	TRBJ2-7	NA
ASSLRGGPRAF	TRBV12-3/TRBV12-4	TRBJ1-1	NA
ASTASGGSYEQY	TRBV4-1	TRBJ2-7	NA
ASSSNSYNSPLH	TRBV7-2	TRBJ1-6	NA
ATSNGRGAYTEAF	TRBV15	TRBJ1-1	NA
ASSLAGGPTDTQY	TRBV7-3	TRBJ2-3	NA
ASSQRGLAGYEQY	TRBV4-1	TRBJ2-7	NA
ASREYYQGYT	TRBV12-3/TRBV12-4	TRBJ1-2	NA
ASSQAGGPGTSWGGNEQF	TRBV4-2	TRBJ2-1	NA
ASSLGGTGYEQY	TRBV7-8	TRBJ2-7	NA
AISETADRVTEAF	TRBV10-3	TRBJ1-1	NA
ASSRYRTGPYT	TRBV14	TRBJ1-2	NA
ASSSGLATELF	TRBV12-3/TRBV12-4	TRBJ2-2	NA
SVEGPGDEKLF	TRBV29-1	TRBJ1-4	NA
AISESGGSSYGYT	TRBV10-3	TRBJ1-2	NA
ASSSGTGTPYEQY	TRBV5-1	TRBJ2-7	NA
ASSEADGVWQY	TRBV25-1	TRBJ2-7	NA
ASSYNSGTGLGYT	TRBV6-5	TRBJ1-2	NA
ASSAGDSPLH	TRBV25-1	TRBJ1-6	NA
ASSIGTGGFNQPQH	TRBV19	TRBJ1-5	NA